Below are 17 T cell receptor beta chains sequenced from a single sample in a study of cytomegalovirus exposure and HLA in healthy donors. PCR involved 60 Vbeta and 13 Jbeta primers. Method: immunoSEQ multiplex PCR; TCRdb's copy keeps in-frame clones and lacks some. Of 150,000 or so clones in the sample, approximately 82% were seen once. Sequences were obtained from PBMCs. Receptor source: a woman in her 40s in good health and CMV-seronegative.

This clone has just a few counts. The chain recombines TRBV9 with TRBJ2-1, with 10 bases identical to TRBD2. The V gene end was trimmed by 4 bases and the J gene end by 0 bases; junction bases not matched to a gene: 4. CDR3 length: 16 residues. Per the germline V gene, CDR1 is SGDLS and CDR2 is YYNGEE. The CDR3 protein is CASSTSGTVSYNEQFF. For the CDR3, the DNA is TGTGCCAGCAGCACTAGCGGGACGGTCTCCTACAATGAGCAGTTCTTC.

In this sample, this clone turned up once. The chain has TRBV15 and TRBJ2-5; 8 bases agree with TRBD2. This CDR3 spans 15 amino acids. Trimming took 4 bases from V and 3 from J; bases not matched to a gene: 7. Per the germline V gene, CDR1 is LNHNV and CDR2 is YYDKDF (reference sequence). The CDR3 coding sequence is TGTGCCACCAGCATACCCCCGGGAGGGAAAGAGACCCAGTACTTC. Its protein is CATSIPPGGKETQYF.

The rearrangement links TRBV7-6 to TRBJ2-1; a weak D match, TRBD2 (7 bases). CDR3 length: 19 residues. Trimming took off 2 bases at V and 8 bases at J, with 28 bases between the two ends. CDR1 and CDR2 (germline): SGHVS, FNYEAQ. The CDR3 DNA reads TGTGCCAGCAGCTTATTTGGACCGACAGGAGGGGGGGTCATCGATGAGCAGTTCTTC. This translates into CASSLFGPTGGGVIDEQFF.

This sequence joins TRBV9 and TRBJ1-3; 9 bases are a match to TRBD1. Germline loops: CDR1 SGDLS, CDR2 YYNGEE. The CDR3 has 16 residues. Trimming removed 2 bases from V and 2 bases from J; junction bases left unmatched: 5. The CDR3 bases are TGTGCCAGCAGCGTGGGACAGGGATTACCTGGAAACACCATATATTTT. It yields the protein CASSVGQGLPGNTIYF.

With respect to this clone: The junction does not match germline at one end; this may be a read error. The CDR3 region is CASSEIGRASDF. CDR3 DNA: TGTGCCAGCAGTGAAATTGGGAGGGCCTCGGACTTC. The chain employs TRBV2 and TRBJ2-7, with 7 nucleotides matching TRBD2. The CDR3 runs to 12 residues. CDR1 and CDR2 (germline): SNHLY, FYNNEI.

The gene calls are TRBV2 and TRBJ1-1; the D is unclear. Germline lookup yields CDR1 SNHLY and CDR2 FYNNEI. The length of the CDR3 is 13 residues. V was shortened by 4 bases and J by 3 bases, with 9 bases between the two germline ends. In nucleotides, the CDR3 is TGTGCCAGCAGTGTTGCCCCGGACACTGAAGCTTTCTTT. Protein: CASSVAPDTEAFF.

The CDR3 DNA reads TGTGCCAGCAGCAGACAGCTAGCAACTAATGAAAAACTGTTTTTT. It specifies CASSRQLATNEKLFF. The chain joins TRBV9 to TRBJ1-4, with D possibly matching TRBD1 (5 bases). Germline-derived CDR1 and CDR2 are SGDLS and YYNGEE. V was clipped by 4 bases and J by 0 bases, with 10 bases between them. The CDR3 contains 15 residues. The variable domain in full, completed from reference TRBV9 and TRBJ1-4, reads DSGVTQTPKHLITATGQRVTLRCSPRSGDLSVYWYQQSLDQGLQFLIQYYNGEERAKGNILERFSAQQFPDLHSELNLSSLELGDSALYFCASSRQLATNEKLFFGSGTQLSVL.

The chain carries TRBV18 and TRBJ1-2, with 8 bases identical to TRBD1. J lost 6 bases, V lost 1 base, and 16 bases had no gene match. The CDR3 covers 18 residues. Germline CDR1 and CDR2: KGHSH and LQKENI. The CDR3 spells CASSPRVFRGRGLHGYTF. CDR3 DNA: TGTGCCAGCTCACCACGAGTTTTTCGTGGCAGGGGGCTCCATGGCTACACCTTC. The full variable domain, completed using reference TRBV18 and TRBJ1-2, is NAGVMQNPRHLVRRRGQEARLRCSPMKGHSHVYWYRQLPEEGLKFMVYLQKENIIDESGMPKERFSAEFPKEGPSILRIQQVVRGDSAAYFCASSPRVFRGRGLHGYTFGSGTRLTVV.

To note about this clone: Compared with germline, one end of the junction differs, possibly owing to a read error. CDR3 sequence reads: CASSLQRSGRVSVNEQFF. In nucleotides, the CDR3 is TGTGCTAGCAGCTTACAACGTAGCGGGAGGGTATCTGTAAATGAGCAGTTCTTC. The rearrangement uses TRBV7-7 and TRBJ2-1, with 11 bases lining up with TRBD2. This CDR3 contains 18 residues. In germline, CDR1 is SSHAT, CDR2 FNYEAQ (reference sequence).

This clone was seen a single time. The rearrangement links TRBV5-1 to TRBJ2-3, with D possibly being TRBD2 (6 bases). The CDR3 totals 14 residues. The V end lost 6 bases, the J end lost 0 bases, and 11 bases lay between the germline ends. Germline CDR1 and CDR2: SGHRS and YFSETQ. CDR3 sequence reads: CASKGGVSTDTQYF. The CDR3 region has the DNA TGCGCCAGCAAGGGCGGGGTTAGCACAGATACGCAGTATTTT.

This rearrangement joins TRBV6-1 to TRBJ1-2; D is undetermined. Germline V gene lookup returns CDR1 MNHNS and CDR2 SASEGT. This CDR3 is built from 12 residues. The V end was cut by 0 bases, the J end by 9 bases, with 8 bases between. CDR3 in DNA: TGTGCCAGCAGTGAAGCTAAAGACAGCTACACCTTC. The encoded protein is CASSEAKDSYTF.

This rearrangement joins TRBV7-2 to TRBJ1-2, with TRBD1 as a possible D gene (5 bases). The CDR3 contains 15 residues. Per germline, CDR1 SGHTA and CDR2 FQGNSA. The V end was cut by 3 bases, the J end by 5 bases, with 16 bases between. Here the CDR3 DNA reads TGTGCCAGCAGCTTCCTTCAGGGCTCTTTGTATGGCTACACCTTC. This encodes CASSFLQGSLYGYTF.

The chain uses TRBV5-4 and TRBJ2-5, with D perhaps matching TRBD2 (6 bases). CDR3 size: 14 residues. Germline values: CDR1 SGHNT, CDR2 YYREEE (reference sequence). V was shortened by 2 bases and J by 2 bases, with 10 bases between the two germline ends. The CDR3 DNA reads TGTGCCAGCAGCTTCGGCGGGATACAAGAGACCCAGTACTTC. The encoded protein is CASSFGGIQETQYF.

The chain has TRBV29-1 and TRBJ1-2; tentatively, D is TRBD1 (5 bases). The CDR3 is made up of 17 amino acids. Trimming took off 4 bases at V and 2 bases at J, with 23 bases between the two ends. Germline V gene lookup returns CDR1 SQVTM and CDR2 ANQGSEA. CDR3 nucleotides: TGCAGCGTTGGAGGTGGGGCGATCTCCACCTGGAACTATGGCTACACCTTC. Its translation: CSVGGGAISTWNYGYTF.

This clone appeared a few times. The CDR3 loop reads CASSERGMQDTQYF. In DNA, the CDR3 is TGTGCCAGCAGTGAGCGAGGGATGCAAGATACGCAGTATTTT. The genes are TRBV6-1 and TRBJ2-3; possibly TRBD2 for D (5 bases). The germline gives CDR1 MNHNS, CDR2 SASEGT. The CDR3 consists of 14 residues. The germline V and J ends were trimmed by 3 bases and 5 bases, with 12 bases remaining between them.

The chain combines TRBV19 with TRBJ1-5, with 9 positions matching TRBD1. The CDR3 length is 14 residues. Per the germline V gene, CDR1 is LNHDA and CDR2 is SQIVND (reference sequence). The V segment lost 5 bases and the J segment 7 bases; nucleotides outside the gene matches: 6. The CDR3 sequence: CASSSTGGPQPQHF. CDR3 sequence (DNA): TGTGCCAGTAGTTCAACAGGGGGCCCACAGCCCCAGCATTTT.

CDR3 residues: CASSLALGNTIYF. CDR3 nucleotide sequence: TGTGCCAGCAGCTTAGCTCTCGGAAACACCATATATTTT. The rearrangement links TRBV7-8 to TRBJ1-3, with D unclear. The germline CDR1 and CDR2 sequences are SGHVS and FQNEAQ. Trimming took 0 bases from V and 4 from J, leaving 4 bases between them. The CDR3 is 13 residues long.